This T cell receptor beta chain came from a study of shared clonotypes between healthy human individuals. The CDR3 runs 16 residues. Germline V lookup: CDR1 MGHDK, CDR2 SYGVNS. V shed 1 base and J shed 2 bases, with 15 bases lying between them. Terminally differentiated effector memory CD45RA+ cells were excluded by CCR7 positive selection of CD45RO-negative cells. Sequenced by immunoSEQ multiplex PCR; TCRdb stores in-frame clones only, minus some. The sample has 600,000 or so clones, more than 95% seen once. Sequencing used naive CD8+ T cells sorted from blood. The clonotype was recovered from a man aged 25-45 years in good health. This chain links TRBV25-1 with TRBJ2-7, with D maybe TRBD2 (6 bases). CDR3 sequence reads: CASSESVGGFAYEQYF. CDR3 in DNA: TGTGCCAGCAGTGAATCGGTTGGGGGGTTTGCCTACGAGCAGTACTTC.